This T cell receptor (beta chain) is drawn from a study of identical twins. The germline V and J ends were trimmed by 5 bases and 1 base, with 9 bases remaining between them. This CDR3 has 13 residues. Germline assignment: CDR1 SGHRS and CDR2 YFSETQ. TCRdb recomputed calls from the 5' RACE reads with MiXCR, one row per CDR3 protein. The repertoire consists of 500,000 or so distinct CDR3 sequences, with roughly a fifth occurring once and the leading ten covering 0.75% to 0.95%. These data also formed part of another study, on T cells expressing NK-cell markers. That investigation notes: Dominance of the CD3+CD56-NKG2C+ fraction by these clonotypes also held in a handful of donors.

This TCR derives from a young woman in good health. Sample: CD4+ T cells sorted from blood. The V gene is TRBV5-1, the J gene TRBJ1-1, with D possibly matching TRBD1 (5 bases). CDR3 residues: CASRIDRNTEAFF. CDR3 coding DNA: TGCGCCAGCAGGATAGACAGGAACACTGAAGCTTTCTTT.